This record concerns one TCR beta chain sequence. The target antigen is unknown. Primers for the PCR totalled 60 Vbeta and 13 Jbeta. Using immunoSEQ multiplex PCR, the repertoire was profiled, and TCRdb retains in-frame clones only, with some absent. With about 130,000 clones in the sample, the ten largest clones hold 2%. Trimming took 7 bases from V and 7 from J; bases not matched to a gene: 13. This CDR3 spans 17 amino acids. CDR1 is SNHLY and CDR2 is FYNNEI in the germline V gene. The data belong to a study of cytomegalovirus exposure and HLA in healthy donors. Findings and limits, study-wide: A missense variant in DCLRE1C was later tied to TCR beta V- and J-gene trimming. Rarity marked most TCR sequences, yet some public TCRs occurred in many donors. There was a cluster of highly shared sequence variants that was likely a sequencing artifact.

The V call is TRBV2, the J call TRBJ2-7, with TRBD2 identical over 16 bases. This TCR came from a woman aged 55-70 years in good health and CMV-seronegative. The sample consisted of PBMCs. The CDR3 coding sequence is TGTGCCAGCACCCTTGAGGGACTAGCGGGAGGGACTAGAGAGCAGTACTTC. It specifies CASTLEGLAGGTREQYF.